This is a list of T cell receptor beta chains from one sample in a study of T cells in Graves' hyperthyroidism and ophthalmopathy. TCRdb re-called the multiplex PCR reads through MiXCR, storing one row per CDR3 protein. This table holds some 350,000 distinct CDR3 sequences, over 12% found once. What was sequenced was blood. These TCRs come from a woman aged 55-70 years with Graves' ophthalmopathy. Each CDR3 is given with its conserved first and last residue. A D gene is named only where the DNA matches it firmly. Only part of the rows carry a size: once, few, many, or a class if the clone is expanded.

d_call	clone_size	v_call	j_call	cdr3_nt	cdr3_aa
.	.	TRBV25-1	TRBJ2-2	TGTGCCAGCAGTGACCGATCTCTGCGGGCCGGGGAGCTGTTTTTT	CASSDRSLRAGELFF
.	.	TRBV6-1	TRBJ1-4	TGTGCCAGCAGTACAAGGCCTGGTAATGAAAAACTGTTTTTT	CASSTRPGNEKLFF
TRBD2	.	TRBV9	TRBJ2-1	TGTGCCAGCAGCTCGGGACTAGCGAAATACAATGAGCAGTTCTTC	CASSSGLAKYNEQFF
TRBD2	many	TRBV6-1	TRBJ2-5	TGTGCCAGCAGTACCAAAGCGGGAGTCTGGGAGACCCAGTACTTC	CASSTKAGVWETQYF
.	many	TRBV12-5	TRBJ2-1	TGTGCTAGTGGTTTGGTTGACAATGAGCAGTTCTTC	CASGLVDNEQFF
.	few	TRBV7-9	TRBJ1-3	TGTGCCAGCAGCTTAATACAGGGAGGATCGGACACCATATATTTT	CASSLIQGGSDTIYF
TRBD1	many	TRBV27	TRBJ2-2	TGTGCCAGCAGTTTACGCGACAGGGATAGGGAGCTGTTTTTT	CASSLRDRDRELFF
.	many	TRBV2	TRBJ2-7	TGTGCCAGCAGCGAAAGGGGCGCCGAGCAGTACTTC	CASSERGAEQYF
TRBD2	few	TRBV7-9	TRBJ2-3	TGTGCCATGGAACCTAGCGGGAGGGGCACAGATACGCAGTATTTT	CAMEPSGRGTDTQYF
.	many	TRBV20-1	TRBJ2-3	TGCAGTGCTGACCGGGCCCTAAGCACAGATACGCAGTATTTT	CSADRALSTDTQYF
TRBD1	many	TRBV29-1	TRBJ2-7	TGCAGCGTCCAAGGCGGGACAGGGGTCTACGAGCAGTACTTC	CSVQGGTGVYEQYF
.	many	TRBV7-2	TRBJ1-2	TGTGCCAGCAGCTCATACGGTGGCTACACCTTC	CASSSYGGYTF
.	many	TRBV28	TRBJ2-7	TGTGCCAGCAGTTTACTAGCGCTGAGCTCCTACGAGCAGTACTTC	CASSLLALSSYEQYF
.	few	TRBV11-2	TRBJ1-5	TGTGCCAGCAGCTTAGTTTCGGGCCAGGTGAATCAGCCCCAGCATTTT	CASSLVSGQVNQPQHF
.	many	TRBV28	TRBJ2-3	TGTGCCAGCAGTTTCGAGCGGGGCACAGATACGCAGTATTTT	CASSFERGTDTQYF
TRBD2	few	TRBV6-1	TRBJ2-7	TGTGCCAGCAGTCTTCTAGCGGGGGTTCAAGCCTACGAGCAGTACTTC	CASSLLAGVQAYEQYF